The rows below give T cell receptor beta chains drawn from one sample of a study of response to subunit inactivated influenza vaccine. TCRdb reprocessed the RT-PCR reads with MiXCR, giving one entry per CDR3 protein. The sample gives 450,000 to 600,000 distinct CDR3 sequences, about 7.2% of which show up once; over 10% is in the top ten. Material: PBMCs from blood, obtained less than 30 months after vaccination. These receptors all come from a man between 50 and 70 years old who received an inactivated influenza vaccine. The CDR3 runs from the conserved cysteine through the conserved F or W. D genes are given only for firm matches. Clone size is given for some rows only: seen once, a few or many times, or a class if the clone is expanded.

J gene	V gene	CDR3 length	clone size	D gene	CDR3 DNA	CDR3 protein
TRBJ1-2	TRBV6-2/TRBV6-3	16	few	NA	TGTGCCAGCAGTCAAGGCCCGGGACACCTCGGATATGGCTACACCTTC	CASSQGPGHLGYGYTF
TRBJ2-1	TRBV7-3	16	NA	NA	TGTGCCAGCAGCTTAGGCTCGGGTCGGGTCTACAATGAGCAGTTCTTC	CASSLGSGRVYNEQFF
TRBJ2-3	TRBV3-1	15	few	NA	TGTGCCAGCAGCCAAGATCGGAACCCCACAGATACGCAGTATTTT	CASSQDRNPTDTQYF
TRBJ2-7	TRBV7-9	15	NA	TRBD1	TGTGCCAGCAGCATCGGGACAGGGGCCCTGTCGGGGCAGTACTTC	CASSIGTGALSGQYF
TRBJ1-3	TRBV15	17	few	NA	TGTGCCACCAGCGCCCGGTCCCAGGGTCTCCCTGGAAACACCATATATTTT	CATSARSQGLPGNTIYF
TRBJ2-2	TRBV6-5	14	few	NA	TGTGCCAGCAGTTATATAGGCGGGACCGGGGAGCTGTTTTTT	CASSYIGGTGELFF
TRBJ1-2	TRBV20-1	12	many	NA	TGCAGTGCTACAGACCCGCTGGGTGGCTACACCTTC	CSATDPLGGYTF
TRBJ2-7	TRBV12-3/TRBV12-4	14	few	TRBD2	TGTGCCAGCAGCCATAGCGGGGTCACCTACGAGCAGTACTTC	CASSHSGVTYEQYF
TRBJ2-5	TRBV12-3/TRBV12-4	15	NA	NA	TGTGCCAGCAGTTTAACAGGCCGTACCCAAGAGACCCAGTACTTC	CASSLTGRTQETQYF
TRBJ2-2	TRBV5-1	15	many	NA	TGCGCCAGCAGCCCAACCTCGGGTTCCGCCGGGGAGCTGTTTTTT	CASSPTSGSAGELFF
TRBJ1-2	TRBV27	13	few	TRBD1	TGTGCCAGCAGTTTATCAGGGGGCCATGGCTACACCTTC	CASSLSGGHGYTF
TRBJ1-1	TRBV6-2/TRBV6-3	15	NA	TRBD1	TGTGCCAGCAGTTTTATCTCAGACAGGGATACTGAAGCTTTCTTT	CASSFISDRDTEAFF
TRBJ2-3	TRBV29-1	16	many	TRBD2	TGCAGCGGACGACTAGCGGGAAGGTCTAGCACAGATACGCAGTATTTT	CSGRLAGRSSTDTQYF
TRBJ2-3	TRBV6-2/TRBV6-3	15	many	NA	TGTGCCAGCAGTTACAGTGGCGGGGCCACAGATACGCAGTATTTT	CASSYSGGATDTQYF
TRBJ2-3	TRBV7-9	16	many	TRBD2	TGTGCCAGCAGTATCGGCTGGGCTAGCGGGGGAGATACGCAGTATTTT	CASSIGWASGGDTQYF
TRBJ1-4	TRBV20-1	14	many	NA	TGCAGTGCTACCGGACGGCCAACTAATGAAAAACTGTTTTTT	CSATGRPTNEKLFF
TRBJ2-2	TRBV7-2	16	NA	NA	TGTGCCAGCAGCTCCCCGACTGGCGCGAACACCGGGGAGCTGTTTTTT	CASSSPTGANTGELFF
TRBJ2-7	TRBV10-2	12	few	NA	TGCGCCAGCAGAGAACAGGGTTCCGAGCAGTACTTC	CASREQGSEQYF
TRBJ1-3	TRBV12-3/TRBV12-4	14	few	NA	TGTGCCAGCACCCACCGGGCAGATGGAAACACCATATATTTT	CASTHRADGNTIYF
TRBJ2-3	TRBV20-1	13	NA	NA	TGCAGTGCTAGACTAGACTTCGGAGATACGCAGTATTTT	CSARLDFGDTQYF
TRBJ2-7	TRBV29-1	12	NA	NA	TGCAGCGTACAGACCAGTTCCTACGAGCAGTACTTC	CSVQTSSYEQYF
TRBJ2-5	TRBV20-1	16	few	TRBD2	TGCAGTGCTAGAGGCCAGCGGGGGTACCTCCAAGAGACCCAGTACTTC	CSARGQRGYLQETQYF
TRBJ1-5	TRBV4-1	15	few	NA	TGCGCCAGCAGCGTAAGGTTTGGGAGCAATCAGCCCCAGCATTTT	CASSVRFGSNQPQHF
TRBJ2-7	TRBV5-1	16	NA	NA	TGCGCCAGCAGCTTGGCCGTGGGGGGCCCAACCTACGAGCAGTACTTC	CASSLAVGGPTYEQYF
TRBJ2-1	TRBV7-2	14	many	TRBD2	TGTGCCAGCAGCTTAGAGGGGACTAGGGGTGAGCAGTTCTTC	CASSLEGTRGEQFF
TRBJ2-6	TRBV7-9	16	many	NA	TGTGCCAGCAGCTTAGCGGGGGGTCCTGGGGCCAACGTCCTGACTTTC	CASSLAGGPGANVLTF
TRBJ2-3	TRBV12-3/TRBV12-4	15	NA	NA	TGTGCCAGCAGTTCCACAGGGAGGCCGAGGAATACGCAGTATTTT	CASSSTGRPRNTQYF
TRBJ1-1	TRBV25-1	15	NA	TRBD1	TGTGCCAGCAGTGAATCTCACAGGGGGAACACTGAAGCTTTCTTT	CASSESHRGNTEAFF
TRBJ2-2	TRBV4-1	16	few	TRBD2	TGCGCCAGCAGCCAAGCCCCAGCGGGGGACACCGGGGAGCTGTTTTTT	CASSQAPAGDTGELFF
TRBJ1-3	TRBV4-2	17	NA	NA	TGTGCCAGCAGCCACCAAGGGACATCAAGCTCTGGAAACACCATATATTTT	CASSHQGTSSSGNTIYF
TRBJ2-5	TRBV6-5	16	few	NA	TGTGCCAGCAGTTACTCACGGGGCGGGATTAAAGAGACCCAGTACTTC	CASSYSRGGIKETQYF
TRBJ2-3	TRBV5-1	14	many	NA	TGCGCCAGCAGCCTTGACAGAGGGGCAGATACGCAGTATTTT	CASSLDRGADTQYF
TRBJ2-3	TRBV5-1	11	few	NA	TGCGCCAGCAGTGAGGGAAATACGCAGTATTTT	CASSEGNTQYF
TRBJ2-7	TRBV11-2	15	many	NA	TGTGCCAGCAGCGAAAGAGCCGGGGGCCTCCACGAGCAGTACTTC	CASSERAGGLHEQYF
TRBJ2-3	TRBV30	15	NA	NA	TGTGCCTGGAGCCTCTGGGGAGCTGGCGCAGATACGCAGTATTTT	CAWSLWGAGADTQYF
TRBJ1-1	TRBV4-3	13	NA	NA	TGCGCCAGCAGCCATCGTCGGCAGGGGGAAGCTTTCTTT	CASSHRRQGEAFF
TRBJ2-3	TRBV24-1	15	few	TRBD2	TGTGCCACCAGTGAACTAGCGGACCGCACAGATACGCAGTATTTT	CATSELADRTDTQYF
TRBJ2-7	TRBV3-1	16	few	NA	TGTGCCAGCAGCCAAGAGTGGGCAGGGGCGTTCTACGAGCAGTACTTC	CASSQEWAGAFYEQYF
TRBJ1-2	TRBV12-3/TRBV12-4	14	NA	NA	TGTGCCAGCAGTTTAGGGACCGTATTCTATGGCTACACCTTC	CASSLGTVFYGYTF
TRBJ2-5	TRBV5-1	14	NA	TRBD2	TGCGCCAGCAGTTCACTAGCGGGAGATGAGACCCAGTACTTC	CASSSLAGDETQYF
TRBJ2-5	TRBV20-1	12	NA	NA	TGCAGTGCTAGTGCGACGCGGGAGACCCAGTACTTC	CSASATRETQYF
TRBJ2-7	TRBV7-8	15	few	NA	TGTGCCAGCAGCTTCACAGGTACCGCCTCCTACGAGCAGTACTTC	CASSFTGTASYEQYF
TRBJ1-1	TRBV11-2	16	many	NA	TGTGCCAGCAGCTTAGAATGGTCTCTTATCAACACTGAAGCTTTCTTT	CASSLEWSLINTEAFF
TRBJ2-3	TRBV20-1	12	many	NA	TGCAGTGCTCCTCAGGCCCCGGATACGCAGTATTTT	CSAPQAPDTQYF
TRBJ2-4	TRBV20-1	12	few	TRBD2	TGCAGTGCTAGTAGCGGGAGAGACATTCAGTACTTC	CSASSGRDIQYF
TRBJ2-7	TRBV12-3/TRBV12-4	14	many	NA	TGTGCCAGCAGTTTTTCCAACCCGCCCTACGAGCAGTACTTC	CASSFSNPPYEQYF
TRBJ2-1	TRBV4-1	17	few	NA	TGCGCCAGCAGCCAAGACGTCCTGCGGACCGCCTACAATGAGCAGTTCTTC	CASSQDVLRTAYNEQFF
TRBJ2-7	TRBV5-1	15	NA	NA	TGCGCCAGCAGCTTGGACCATGGGCCTGTCTACGAGCAGTACTTC	CASSLDHGPVYEQYF
TRBJ2-3	TRBV6-1	15	NA	NA	TGTGCCAGCAGGCGGGACGGAGCGGCCACAGATACGCAGTATTTT	CASRRDGAATDTQYF
TRBJ1-2	TRBV10-3	15	NA	TRBD1	TGTGCCATCAGTGAGTCGAAGACAGGGGCCTATGGCTACACCTTC	CAISESKTGAYGYTF
TRBJ1-4	TRBV4-1	14	few	NA	TGCGCCAGCAGCCAAACCCCAACTAATGAAAAACTGTTTTTT	CASSQTPTNEKLFF